A selection of T cell receptor beta chains follows, all from one sample in a study of T cell responses to AZD1222 COVID-19 vaccine. The method was immunoSEQ multiplex PCR; TCRdb's version includes in-frame clones alone and lacks a portion of them. The table lists some 82,000 clones, just under 90% of them singletons, with 5% to 6% in the top ten. The specimen comprised peripheral blood, sampled on day 0 of AZD1222 vaccination. Receptors were obtained from an adult in good health. The CDR3 runs from the conserved cysteine through the conserved F or W. The D gene is left open where the match is weak. Clone size, where shown, is once, few, many, or a class for clones that have expanded.

v_call	j_call	clone_size	d_call	cdr3_aa	cdr3_nt
TRBV5-4	TRBJ1-2	once	.	CASSLDVYGYTF	TGTGCCAGCAGCTTGGACGTCTATGGCTACACCTTC
TRBV5-1	TRBJ2-2	few	TRBD2	CASSLTSGGADTGELFF	TGCGCCAGCAGCCTGACTAGCGGGGGGGCAGACACCGGGGAGCTGTTTTTT
TRBV6-5	TRBJ1-2	.	.	CASSQLQTPGYTF	TGTGCCAGCAGCCAGCTCCAGACACCGGGCTACACCTTC
TRBV19	TRBJ1-1	few	TRBD1	CASSEGTAGQGEAFF	TGTGCCAGTAGTGAAGGGACAGCCGGCCAGGGTGAAGCTTTCTTT
TRBV27	TRBJ1-2	.	.	CASSSDTGFSGYTF	TGTGCCAGCAGTTCAGACACAGGGTTCTCTGGCTACACCTTC
TRBV27	TRBJ2-6	.	TRBD2	CASSSLTSGSYSGANVLTF	TGTGCCAGCAGTTCCCTGACTAGCGGGTCATACTCTGGGGCCAACGTCCTGACTTTC
TRBV3-1/TRBV3-2	TRBJ2-1	.	.	CASSHWLRGGEEQFF	TGTGCCAGCAGCCACTGGCTCAGGGGTGGGGAGGAGCAGTTCTTC
TRBV11-2	TRBJ1-1	.	.	CASSDDGGGTEAFF	TGTGCCAGCAGCGATGACGGGGGGGGTACTGAAGCTTTCTTT
TRBV7-2	TRBJ1-5	.	.	CASSLRGNGDSNQPQHF	TGTGCCAGCAGCTTACGAGGGAACGGGGATAGCAATCAGCCCCAGCATTTT
TRBV18	TRBJ1-6	.	.	CASSHGRTGNSPLHF	TGTGCCAGCTCACATGGACGAACGGGTAATTCACCCCTCCACTTT
TRBV6-6	TRBJ2-2	few	.	CASSYLGELFF	TGTGCCAGCAGTTACCTCGGGGAGCTGTTTTTT
TRBV6-5	TRBJ1-2	.	.	CASSWGLSGSGYTF	TGTGCCAGCAGCTGGGGCCTCTCTGGCAGTGGCTACACCTTC
TRBV2	TRBJ1-1	.	TRBD1	CASNRQEGATEAFF	TGTGCCAGCAACCGACAGGAGGGGGCCACTGAAGCTTTCTTT
TRBV30	TRBJ1-1	.	TRBD1	CAWRDRGRTEAFF	TGTGCCTGGAGAGACAGGGGGCGTACTGAAGCTTTCTTT
TRBV2	TRBJ1-1	.	.	CASSVYLNTEAFF	TGTGCCAGCAGTGTTTACCTGAACACTGAAGCTTTCTTT
TRBV7-9	TRBJ2-1	.	.	CASRWENEQFF	TGTGCCAGCAGGTGGGAGAATGAGCAGTTCTTC
TRBV24-1	TRBJ1-2	.	.	CATSDLGSRDYTF	TGTGCCACCAGTGATTTGGGGTCCAGGGATTATACCTTC
TRBV4-1	TRBJ1-1	.	.	CASSRGPLNTEAFF	TGCGCCAGCAGCCGGGGACCTTTGAACACTGAAGCTTTCTTT
TRBV4-1	TRBJ2-7	.	.	CASSQNLATSYEQYF	TGCGCCAGCAGCCAAAATCTAGCGACTTCCTACGAGCAGTACTTC
TRBV18	TRBJ1-4	.	TRBD1	CASSPRQGPENEKLFF	TGTGCCAGCTCACCCCGACAGGGCCCGGAAAATGAAAAACTGTTTTTT
TRBV28	TRBJ2-1	.	TRBD2	CASSISGGMVEQFF	TGTGCCAGCAGTATTAGCGGGGGGATGGTTGAGCAGTTCTTC
TRBV10-2	TRBJ1-2	.	TRBD1	CASSNGTANGYTF	TGCGCCAGCAGTAACGGGACAGCTAATGGCTACACCTTC
TRBV10-3	TRBJ1-1	.	.	CAITYSANTEAFF	TGTGCCATCACATACAGCGCGAACACTGAAGCTTTCTTT
TRBV5-1	TRBJ1-2	once	TRBD1	CASSPTYEGANGYTF	TGCGCCAGCAGCCCGACCTATGAGGGGGCGAATGGCTACACCTTC
TRBV19	TRBJ1-5	.	.	CASSGGYQPQHF	TGTGCCAGTAGTGGGGGCTACCAGCCCCAGCATTTT
TRBV5-1	TRBJ1-3	.	.	CASSLLPHLYSGNTIYF	TGCGCCAGCAGCTTACTCCCCCATCTATACTCTGGAAACACCATATATTTT
TRBV20-1	TRBJ1-2	few	.	CSASAPGLYNYGYTF	TGCAGTGCTAGTGCTCCGGGACTTTATAACTATGGCTACACCTTC
TRBV28	TRBJ2-7	.	TRBD1	CASSGQGGSRYEQYF	TGTGCCAGCAGCGGACAGGGGGGCTCTCGCTACGAGCAGTACTTC
TRBV21-1	TRBJ1-2	.	.	CASSNLPLTNYGYTF	TGTGCCAGCAGCAATTTACCTTTAACTAACTATGGCTACACCTTC
TRBV27	TRBJ2-7	.	TRBD1	CASTWTGQGAVSYEQYF	TGTGCCAGCACCTGGACTGGACAGGGGGCCGTCTCCTACGAGCAGTACTTC
TRBV7-9	TRBJ1-6	.	.	CASSLDSYNSPLHF	TGTGCCAGCAGCTTAGACAGCTATAATTCACCCCTCCACTTT
TRBV7-9	TRBJ2-7	few	.	CASSFGRQAYEQYF	TGTGCCAGCAGCTTCGGCAGGCAAGCCTACGAGCAGTACTTC
TRBV15	TRBJ1-5	few	.	CATSRASDQPQHF	TGTGCCACCAGCAGAGCTAGTGATCAGCCCCAGCATTTT
TRBV6-5	TRBJ1-1	few	.	CASSAWDRYLAFF	TGTGCCAGCAGCGCCTGGGACCGCTACTTGGCTTTCTTT
TRBV3-1/TRBV3-2	TRBJ2-1	.	TRBD2	CASSQGLAATYNEQFF	TGTGCCAGCAGCCAGGGACTAGCGGCAACCTACAATGAGCAGTTCTTC
TRBV12-3/TRBV12-4	TRBJ1-1	.	.	CASRPVQVTEAFF	TGTGCCAGCAGGCCTGTCCAGGTTACTGAAGCTTTCTTT
TRBV10-1	TRBJ1-1	.	TRBD1	CASRTGQGTEAFF	TGCGCCAGCAGGACGGGACAGGGAACTGAAGCTTTCTTT
TRBV2	TRBJ1-4	few	TRBD1	CASRLGQTNEKLFF	TGTGCCAGCAGGTTGGGACAGACTAATGAAAAACTGTTTTTT
TRBV7-3	TRBJ2-3	few	.	CASSWAGLPTDTQYF	TGTGCCAGCAGCTGGGCGGGACTGCCCACAGATACGCAGTATTTT
TRBV7-8	TRBJ1-2	.	.	CASSGRDFYGYTF	TGTGCCAGCAGCGGACGGGACTTTTATGGCTACACCTTC